This T cell receptor beta chain derives from a study of shared clonotypes between healthy human individuals. Study-wide results and caveats: The naive CD4 repertoires of several donors were compared, and roughly 5% of clonotypes were shared. When compared with the clonotypes that were shared by all four sorted-subset donors, the non-shared clonotypes turned out to have lower generation probabilities.

Looked up from germline, CDR1 is SGHRS and CDR2 is YFSETQ. Trimming removed 3 bases from V and 4 bases from J; junction bases left unmatched: 7. The CDR3 length is 16 residues. A remark on this clone: What it binds is unknown.

The data were produced by immunoSEQ multiplex PCR, yet TCRdb's version contains in-frame clones alone and is incomplete. The table includes 2,500,000 or so clones, just under 95% detected once. Sequenced: naive CD4+ T cells from PBMCs. The sample's subset: CD45RA+ positively selected. The chain couples TRBV5-1 to TRBJ2-3; 11 positions match TRBD1. The sequence derives from a man aged 18 to 30 in good health. Some clones in this sample may be carry-over from other donors' samples. CDR3 sequence: CASSWAPGQGADTQYF. Written as DNA, the CDR3 is TGCGCCAGCAGCTGGGCGCCGGGACAGGGGGCAGATACGCAGTATTTT.